One and the same sample provided the 26 T cell receptor beta chains below, sequenced in a study of cytotoxic CD8 clonotypes in ibrutinib-treated CLL. Sequencing used immunoSEQ multiplex PCR; TCRdb keeps in-frame clones, though not all of them. Of 150,000 to 200,000 clones in the sample, 81% were seen once. Specimen: PBMCs, collected after 12 months of ibrutinib treatment. The source is a human donor with chronic lymphocytic leukemia.

This clone has a handful of counts. V usage is TRBV9 and J usage is TRBJ2-5; TRBD2 matches 10 bases. The germline gives CDR1 SGDLS, CDR2 YYNGEE. With V trimmed by 7 bases and J by 6 bases, 9 bases remained unmatched. This CDR3 is built from 14 residues. The DNA for the CDR3 is TGTGCCAGCGAGAGCGGGAGGGCGTCTAAGACCCAGTACTTC. It yields the protein CASESGRASKTQYF.

This rearrangement joins TRBV9 to TRBJ2-7, with TRBD1 matching over 7 bases. V was clipped by 1 base and J by 2 bases; unmatched bases: 3. The CDR3 contains 14 residues. Germline V gene data show CDR1 as SGDLS and CDR2 as YYNGEE. In DNA form, the CDR3 reads TGTGCCAGCAGCGTAAGGGACAGCGCCTACGAGCAGTACTTC. It specifies CASSVRDSAYEQYF.

This clone has more than one count but fewer than ten. This CDR3 is also generated by other DNA sequences in the sample. The rearrangement links TRBV28 to TRBJ1-2, with D unclear. With 5 bases removed from V and 5 bases from J, the gap between germline ends came to 6 bases. The CDR3 is 11 amino acids. CDR1 and CDR2 from the germline V gene are MDHEN and SYDVKM. CDR3 amino acids: CASSGYYGYTF. The CDR3 DNA sequence: TGTGCCAGCAGTGGGTATTATGGCTACACCTTC.

This chain joins TRBV6-5 and TRBJ2-1, with unresolved D. Trimming stripped 5 bases from V and 8 bases from J, with 19 bases between. This CDR3 spans 15 amino acids. Germline V CDR1 and CDR2: MNHEY, SVGAGI. The CDR3 DNA follows: TGTGCCAGCAGTCAGACTCTCGACCGGTGGCATGAGCAGTTCTTC. Translation: CASSQTLDRWHEQFF.

The chain combines TRBV19 with TRBJ2-4; D remains unclear. This CDR3 spans 15 amino acids. CDR1 is LNHDA, CDR2 SQIVND, per germline (reference sequence). V was pared by 6 bases and J by 0 bases, with 12 bases between. CDR3 in amino acids: CASSSRSLAKNIQYF. CDR3 bases: TGTGCCAGTAGCTCCCGAAGCCTAGCCAAAAACATTCAGTACTTC.

The chain uses TRBV5-1 and TRBJ2-7; D call uncertain. The CDR3 has 13 residues. V was pared by 1 base and J by 2 bases, with 7 bases between. CDR1 is SGHRS and CDR2 is YFSETQ in the germline V gene. In DNA, the CDR3 is TGCGCCAGCAGCTTGAGAGTTCCCTACGAGCAGTACTTC. Protein product: CASSLRVPYEQYF.

The chain couples TRBV29-1 to TRBJ2-1; D ambiguous. The CDR3 is 12 amino acids. V dropped 3 bases and J dropped 4 bases, with 7 bases sitting between them. Looked up from germline, CDR1 is SQVTM and CDR2 is ANQGSEA. Here the CDR3 reads CSVDHSYNEQFF. The CDR3 DNA reads as TGCAGCGTTGACCACAGTTACAATGAGCAGTTCTTC.

The sample holds a few counts of this clone. This rearrangement joins TRBV4-1 to TRBJ2-2; D not certain. In germline, CDR1 is MGHRA, CDR2 YSYEKL. With 0 bases removed from V and 0 bases from J, the gap between germline ends came to 14 bases. CDR3 length equals 18 residues. CDR3 residues: CASSQDPAGYSNTGELFF. As DNA, the CDR3 is TGCGCCAGCAGCCAAGATCCCGCAGGTTATTCGAACACCGGGGAGCTGTTTTTT.

A note on this clone: Because the CDR3 is missing its conserved closing phenylalanine or tryptophan, this is likely a read error. The chain combines TRBV15 with TRBJ1-1, with D unclear. This CDR3 has 14 residues. Germline lookup yields CDR1 LNHNV and CDR2 YYDKDF (reference sequence). Trimming removed 1 base from V and 1 base from J, with 7 bases in between. The CDR3 DNA sequence: TGTGCCACCAGCAGAGGGAACTGGAACACTGAAGCTTTCCTT. Translation: CATSRGNWNTEAFL.

The gene calls are TRBV18 and TRBJ1-6; 10 bases are a match to TRBD1. Looked up from germline, CDR1 is KGHSH and CDR2 is LQKENI. This CDR3 spans 16 amino acids. The V segment lost 4 bases and the J segment 9 bases; nucleotides outside the gene matches: 9. CDR3 sequence (DNA): TGTGCCAGCTCACGATCGACAGGGGGCGGGAGTTCACCCCTCCACTTT. Translated: CASSRSTGGGSSPLHF.

This chain's CDR3 is CASSQGTSGAYEQYF. The CDR3 nucleotides read TGCGCCAGCAGCCAAGGGACTAGCGGGGCCTACGAGCAGTACTTC. V gene TRBV4-3 combines with J gene TRBJ2-7, with 12 bases identical to TRBD2. J gave up 2 bases and V 1 base, and 0 bases lay outside the gene matches. Germline-derived CDR1 and CDR2 are LGHNA and YSLEER. The CDR3 covers 15 residues.

In DNA, the CDR3 is TGCGCCAGCAGATATGGAGAACACTGGCCCACTGAAGCTTTCTTT. Its protein product is CASRYGEHWPTEAFF. V is TRBV4-1 and J is TRBJ1-1; D unclear. V lost 6 bases and J lost 4, with 18 bases in between. CDR1 and CDR2 (germline): MGHRA, YSYEKL. This CDR3 comprises 15 residues.

The chain carries TRBV27 and TRBJ2-3; D unresolved. V lost 2 bases and J 0 bases, leaving 12 bases between the germline ends. Germline V gene lookup returns CDR1 MNHEY and CDR2 SMNVEV (reference sequence). The CDR3 runs 16 residues. This CDR3 is CASSLRALLSTDTQYF. The CDR3 DNA is TGTGCCAGCAGTTTAAGGGCCCTCCTTAGCACAGATACGCAGTATTTT.

This clone was seen a handful of times. The V and J genes are TRBV7-8 and TRBJ1-1, with D possibly being TRBD1 (5 bases). The CDR3 spans 18 residues. Germline V gene data show CDR1 as SGHVS and CDR2 as FQNEAQ. Between the trimmed V and J ends, which lost 0 bases and 5 bases, there was a span of 22 bases. The CDR3 region is CASSLAVGRARGSTEAFF. Written as DNA, the CDR3 is TGTGCCAGCAGCTTAGCGGTAGGCAGGGCGAGAGGAAGTACTGAAGCTTTCTTT.

V usage is TRBV9 and J usage is TRBJ1-1; D is possibly TRBD1 (5 bases). Germline V gene data show CDR1 as SGDLS and CDR2 as YYNGEE. This CDR3 comprises 13 residues. V lost 2 bases and J 4 bases, leaving 9 bases between the germline ends. The CDR3 region is CASSVSGSTEAFF. The CDR3 DNA follows: TGTGCCAGCAGCGTTTCAGGGAGCACTGAAGCTTTCTTT.

The CDR3: CAIALAGSTDTQYF. The CDR3, as DNA: TGTGCCATAGCACTAGCGGGAAGCACAGATACGCAGTATTTT. V and J are TRBV27 and TRBJ2-3; 10 positions match TRBD2. CDR1 is MNHEY and CDR2 is SMNVEV in the germline V gene (reference sequence). The CDR3 extends over 14 amino acids. Germline trimming cut 10 bases from V and 0 bases from J; bases unmatched to any gene: 4.

This rearrangement joins TRBV7-9 to TRBJ2-3; 8 bases match TRBD2. The CDR3 totals 16 residues. The germline gives CDR1 SEHNR, CDR2 FQNEAQ (reference sequence). V trimming: 0 bases; J trimming: 1 base; junction bases outside the gene matches: 3. CDR3 loop: CASSLAAGGGTDTQYF. Here the CDR3 DNA reads TGTGCCAGCAGCTTAGCGGCCGGGGGGGGCACAGATACGCAGTATTTT.

The gene calls are TRBV27 and TRBJ1-5; 7 nucleotides match TRBD1. The CDR3 is 17 residues long. Germline assignment: CDR1 MNHEY and CDR2 SMNVEV (reference sequence). The J segment lost 0 bases and the V segment lost 5 bases, leaving 10 bases of the junction unmatched. CDR3 bases: TGTGCCAGCAGTCCCACCCCGACAGGGAATAGCAATCAGCCCCAGCATTTT. Protein sequence: CASSPTPTGNSNQPQHF.

The chain combines TRBV27 with TRBJ2-1, with 11 positions matching TRBD2. Germline V gives CDR1 MNHEY, CDR2 SMNVEV (reference sequence). The CDR3 totals 14 residues. The trim removed 2 bases at V and 8 bases at J, leaving 2 bases unmatched. Here the CDR3 reads CASSLTSGGHEQFF. In DNA form, the CDR3 reads TGTGCCAGCAGTTTAACTAGCGGGGGCCATGAGCAGTTCTTC.

Notes on this clone: One junction end does not reproduce the germline sequence, and a read error may be involved. Other DNA sequences in this specimen translate into the identical CDR3. The chain links TRBV11-2 to TRBJ2-7, with TRBD1 as a possible D gene (5 bases). The CDR3 runs to 15 residues. Germline V gives CDR1 SGHAT, CDR2 FQNNGV. The CDR3 here is CASSQDGHLSYEQYF. In DNA form, the CDR3 reads TGCGCCAGCAGCCAAGACGGACACCTCTCCTACGAGCAGTACTTC.

The chain couples TRBV4-3 to TRBJ2-6; D is uncertain. Germline lookup yields CDR1 LGHNA and CDR2 YSLEER. The CDR3 extends over 16 amino acids. Trimming stripped 0 bases from V and 1 base from J, with 7 bases between. The CDR3 DNA follows: TGCGCCAGCAGCCAAGATTTGTCGTCTGGGGCCAACGTCCTGACTTTC. Amino acids: CASSQDLSSGANVLTF.

This chain uses TRBV6-6 with TRBJ1-5, with 11 bases matching TRBD1. This CDR3 is built from 16 residues. Germline loops: CDR1 MNHNY, CDR2 SVGAGI (reference sequence). Trimming removed 4 bases from V and 5 bases from J; junction bases left unmatched: 7. The CDR3 coding sequence is TGTGCCAGCAGTTCCAGTTGGGGACAGGGGGATCAGCCCCAGCATTTT. This encodes CASSSSWGQGDQPQHF.

This chain's CDR3 is CASSLEPRTSVSEQYF. In DNA, the CDR3 is TGTGCCAGCAGTTTAGAACCCAGAACTAGCGTAAGCGAGCAGTACTTC. The gene calls are TRBV27 and TRBJ2-7; 7 nucleotides line up with TRBD2. Germline assignment: CDR1 MNHEY and CDR2 SMNVEV (reference sequence). This CDR3 has 16 amino acids. V gave up 2 bases and J gave up 6 bases; unmatched junction bases: 13.

The chain combines TRBV28 with TRBJ1-1; weak D call: TRBD1 (5 bases). The germline V gene encodes CDR1 MDHEN and CDR2 SYDVKM. V was trimmed by 10 bases and J by 4 bases, leaving 16 bases between them. The CDR3 extends over 13 amino acids. Here the CDR3 DNA reads TGTGCCAACCTAGAAGAGGGGAGCACTGAAGCTTTCTTT. Encoded protein: CANLEEGSTEAFF.

This chain joins TRBV9 and TRBJ1-2; perhaps TRBD1 as D (5 bases). Per germline, CDR1 SGDLS and CDR2 YYNGEE. The CDR3 runs to 13 residues. Trimming cost V 2 bases and J 3 bases, with 8 bases left between them. CDR3 bases: TGTGCCAGCAGCGTGACAGAGTACTATGGCTACACCTTC. It translates to CASSVTEYYGYTF.

The chain carries TRBV2 and TRBJ2-1, with TRBD2 matching 9 bases. CDR1 SNHLY and CDR2 FYNNEI come from the germline V gene. Germline trimming cut 10 bases from V and 6 bases from J; bases unmatched to any gene: 10. This CDR3 comprises 14 residues. In nucleotides, the CDR3 is TGTGCCAACGAAATCGGGACTAGCTCCAATGAGCAGTTCTTC. It encodes CANEIGTSSNEQFF.